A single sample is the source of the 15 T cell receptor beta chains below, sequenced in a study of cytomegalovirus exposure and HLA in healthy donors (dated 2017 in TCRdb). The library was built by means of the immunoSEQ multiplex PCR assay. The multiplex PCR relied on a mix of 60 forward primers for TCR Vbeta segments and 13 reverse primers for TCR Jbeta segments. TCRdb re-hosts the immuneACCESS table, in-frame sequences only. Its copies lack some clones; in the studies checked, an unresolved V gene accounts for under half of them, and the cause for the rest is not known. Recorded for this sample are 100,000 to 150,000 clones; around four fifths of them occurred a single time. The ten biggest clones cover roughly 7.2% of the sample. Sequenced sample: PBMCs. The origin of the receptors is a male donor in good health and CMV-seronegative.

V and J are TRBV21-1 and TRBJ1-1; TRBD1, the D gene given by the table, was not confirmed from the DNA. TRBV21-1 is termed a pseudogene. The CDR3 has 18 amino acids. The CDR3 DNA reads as TGTGCCAGCAGCAAAGGCCGAGGCAGGGGTAATGGGGACACTGAAGCTTTCTTT. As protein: CASSKGRGRGNGDTEAFF.

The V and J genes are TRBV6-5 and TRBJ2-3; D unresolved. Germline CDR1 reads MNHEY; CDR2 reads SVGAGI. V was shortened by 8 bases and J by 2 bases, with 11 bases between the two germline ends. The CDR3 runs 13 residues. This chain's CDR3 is CASEFADTDTQYF. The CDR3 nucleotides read TGTGCCAGCGAGTTTGCGGACACAGATACGCAGTATTTT.

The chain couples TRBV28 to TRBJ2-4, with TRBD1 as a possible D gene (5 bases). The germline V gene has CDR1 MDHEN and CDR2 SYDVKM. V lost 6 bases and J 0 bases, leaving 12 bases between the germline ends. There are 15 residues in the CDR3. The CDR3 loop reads CASRTTGLAKNIQYF. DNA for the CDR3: TGTGCCAGCAGAACCACAGGCCTAGCCAAAAACATTCAGTACTTC.

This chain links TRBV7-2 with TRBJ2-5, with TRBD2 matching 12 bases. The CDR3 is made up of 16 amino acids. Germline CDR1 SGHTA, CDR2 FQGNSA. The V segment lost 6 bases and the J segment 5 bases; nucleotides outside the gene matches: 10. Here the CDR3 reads CASRLAGGPSKETQYF. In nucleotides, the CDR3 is TGTGCCAGCAGACTAGCGGGGGGTCCCAGTAAGGAGACCCAGTACTTC. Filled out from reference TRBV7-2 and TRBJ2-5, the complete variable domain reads GAGVSQSPSNKVTEKGKDVELRCDPISGHTALYWYRQSLGQGLEFLIYFQGNSAPDKSGLPSDRFSAERTGGSVSTLTIQRTQQEDSAVYLCASRLAGGPSKETQYFGPGTRLLVL.

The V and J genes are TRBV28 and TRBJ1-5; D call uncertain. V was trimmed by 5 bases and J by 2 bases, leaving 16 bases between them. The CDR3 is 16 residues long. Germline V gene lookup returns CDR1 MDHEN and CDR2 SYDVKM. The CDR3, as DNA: TGTGCCAGCAGTATTAGCCAGATTACTGGCAATCAGCCCCAGCATTTT. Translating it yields CASSISQITGNQPQHF.

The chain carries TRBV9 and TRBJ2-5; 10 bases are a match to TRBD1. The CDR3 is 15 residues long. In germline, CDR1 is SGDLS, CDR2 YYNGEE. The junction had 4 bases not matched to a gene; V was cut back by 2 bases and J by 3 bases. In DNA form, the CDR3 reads TGTGCCAGCAGCGTCCGAGGGACAGGGGAAGAGACCCAGTACTTC. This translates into CASSVRGTGEETQYF.

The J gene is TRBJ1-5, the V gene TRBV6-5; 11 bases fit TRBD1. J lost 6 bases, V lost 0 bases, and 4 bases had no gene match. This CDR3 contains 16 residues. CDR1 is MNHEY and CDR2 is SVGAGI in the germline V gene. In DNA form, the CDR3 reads TGTGCCAGCAGTTACTCGGACAGGGGGCTAGTTCAGCCCCAGCATTTT. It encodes CASSYSDRGLVQPQHF.

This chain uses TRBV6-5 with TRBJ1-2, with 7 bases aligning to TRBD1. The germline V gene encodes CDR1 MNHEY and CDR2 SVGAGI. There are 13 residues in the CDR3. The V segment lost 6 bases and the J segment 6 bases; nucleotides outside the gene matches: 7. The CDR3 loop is CASSLQGLNGYTF. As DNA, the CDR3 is TGTGCCAGCAGCTTACAGGGGTTGAATGGCTACACCTTC.

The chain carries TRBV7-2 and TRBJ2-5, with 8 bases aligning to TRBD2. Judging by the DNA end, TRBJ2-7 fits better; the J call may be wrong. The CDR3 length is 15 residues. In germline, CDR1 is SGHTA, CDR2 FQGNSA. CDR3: CASSPTSGGPYEQYF. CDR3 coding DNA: TGTGCCAGCAGCCCAACTAGCGGAGGACCCTACGAGCAGTACTTC.

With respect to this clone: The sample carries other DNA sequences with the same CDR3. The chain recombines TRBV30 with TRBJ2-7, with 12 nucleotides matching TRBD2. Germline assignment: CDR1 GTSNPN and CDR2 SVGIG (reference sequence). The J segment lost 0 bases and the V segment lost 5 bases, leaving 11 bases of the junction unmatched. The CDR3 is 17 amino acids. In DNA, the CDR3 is TGTGCCTGGGACGGACTAGCGGGACCAAAGAGCTCCTACGAGCAGTACTTC. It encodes CAWDGLAGPKSSYEQYF.

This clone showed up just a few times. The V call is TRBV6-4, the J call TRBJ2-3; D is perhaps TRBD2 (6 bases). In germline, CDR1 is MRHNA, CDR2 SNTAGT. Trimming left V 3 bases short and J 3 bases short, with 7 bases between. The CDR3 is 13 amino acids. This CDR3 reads CASSESGTDTQYF. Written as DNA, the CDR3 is TGTGCCAGCAGTGAAAGCGGGACAGATACGCAGTATTTT.

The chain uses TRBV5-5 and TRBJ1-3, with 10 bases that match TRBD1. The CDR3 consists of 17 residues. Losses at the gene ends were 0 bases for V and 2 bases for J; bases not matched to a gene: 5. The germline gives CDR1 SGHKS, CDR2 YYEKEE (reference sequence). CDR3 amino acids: CASSLGDRGLAGNTIYF. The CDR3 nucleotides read TGTGCCAGCAGCTTGGGGGACAGGGGCTTGGCTGGAAACACCATATATTTT.

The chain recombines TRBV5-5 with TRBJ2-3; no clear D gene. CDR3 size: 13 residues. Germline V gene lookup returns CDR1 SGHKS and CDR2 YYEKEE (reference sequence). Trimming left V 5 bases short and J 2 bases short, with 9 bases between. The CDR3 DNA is TGTGCCAGCAGTCGGGTCGACACAGATACGCAGTATTTT. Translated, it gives CASSRVDTDTQYF.

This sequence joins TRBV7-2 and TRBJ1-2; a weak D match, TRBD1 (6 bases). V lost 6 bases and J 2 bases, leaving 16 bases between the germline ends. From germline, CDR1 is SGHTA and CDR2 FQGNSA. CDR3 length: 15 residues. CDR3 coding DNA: TGTGCCAGCAGTCGAGAGGACAGTGCGAACTATGGCTACACCTTC. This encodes CASSREDSANYGYTF. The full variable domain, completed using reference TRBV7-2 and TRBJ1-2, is GAGVSQSPSNKVTEKGKDVELRCDPISGHTALYWYRQSLGQGLEFLIYFQGNSAPDKSGLPSDRFSAERTGGSVSTLTIQRTQQEDSAVYLCASSREDSANYGYTFGSGTRLTVV.

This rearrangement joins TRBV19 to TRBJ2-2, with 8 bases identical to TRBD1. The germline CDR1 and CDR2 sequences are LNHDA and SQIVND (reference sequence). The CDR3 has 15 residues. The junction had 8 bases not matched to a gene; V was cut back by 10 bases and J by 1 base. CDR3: CATGDRGKNTGELFF. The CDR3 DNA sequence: TGTGCCACCGGAGACAGGGGCAAGAACACCGGGGAGCTGTTTTTT.